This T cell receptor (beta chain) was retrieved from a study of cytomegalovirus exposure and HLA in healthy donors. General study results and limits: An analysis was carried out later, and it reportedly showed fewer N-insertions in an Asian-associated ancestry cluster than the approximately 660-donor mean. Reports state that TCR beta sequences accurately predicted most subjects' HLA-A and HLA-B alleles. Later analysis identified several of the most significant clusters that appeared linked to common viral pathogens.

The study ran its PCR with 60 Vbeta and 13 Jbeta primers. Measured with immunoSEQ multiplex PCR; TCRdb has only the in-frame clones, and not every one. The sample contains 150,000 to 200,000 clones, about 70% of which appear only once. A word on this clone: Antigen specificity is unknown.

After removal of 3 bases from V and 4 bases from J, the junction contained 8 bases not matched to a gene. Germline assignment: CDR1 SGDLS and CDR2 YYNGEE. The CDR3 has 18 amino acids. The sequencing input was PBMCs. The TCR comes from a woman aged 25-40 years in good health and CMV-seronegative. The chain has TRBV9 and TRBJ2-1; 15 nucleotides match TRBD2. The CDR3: CASSAGLAGGPGYNEQFF. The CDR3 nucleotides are TGTGCCAGCAGCGCCGGACTAGCGGGGGGGCCAGGGTACAATGAGCAGTTCTTC.